This TCR beta chain was retrieved from a study of T cells in Graves' hyperthyroidism and ophthalmopathy. Amplified TCR beta CDR3 regions came from RNA transcripts. The HTBI primer set served for first-round RT-PCR of the TCR CDR3. A single record per CDR3 protein comes from TCRdb applying MiXCR to the multiplex PCR reads. The sample holds 600,000 to 650,000 distinct CDR3 sequences, about 20% seen once. Findings of the study overall: A 13 V-J model separated ophthalmopathy from stable hyperthyroidism.

Germline CDR1 and CDR2: MNHEY and SVGAGI. CDR3 length: 11 amino acids. With 2 bases removed from V and 7 bases from J, the gap between germline ends came to 5 bases. This clonotype has more than one count but fewer than ten. The antigen remains undetermined. Under 3 months was the duration of disease in ophthalmopathy patients, who also had a Clinical Activity Score of at least 3 and a NOSPECS grade of at least 4. This sample holds PBMCs from 8.5 to 10 ml fresh peripheral blood. This rearrangement joins TRBV6-5 to TRBJ1-1, with D hard to call. Sequencing was done on a sample of blood. The TCR comes from a man under 40 with Graves' ophthalmopathy. Written as DNA, the CDR3 is TGTGCCAGCAGTTACCAAATTGAAGCTTTCTTT. The encoded protein is CASSYQIEAFF.